These 10 T cell receptor beta chains were all obtained from the same sample, sequenced in a study of T cell clonotyping in hematopoietic cell transplantation. Clones were read by immunoSEQ multiplex PCR, and TCRdb kept only the in-frame ones, dropping some. The table lists nearly 70,000 clones, 90% to 95% of them singletons. Sequenced input: peripheral blood mononuclear cells. The receptors derive from a man in his forties or fifties in good health. Some clones in this sample may be carry-over from other donors' samples.

The chain carries TRBV5-1 and TRBJ2-1; D is undetermined. CDR3 size: 12 residues. CDR1 SGHRS and CDR2 YFSETQ come from the germline V gene. Trimming took off 2 bases at V and 7 bases at J, with 7 bases between the two ends. The CDR3 coding sequence is TGCGCCAGCAGCTTAGGGATGAATGAGCAGTTCTTC. Protein: CASSLGMNEQFF.

This CDR3 is CASGVDSGANVLTF. The CDR3 region has the DNA TGTGCCAGCGGGGTGGACTCTGGGGCCAACGTCCTGACTTTC. V is TRBV2 and J is TRBJ2-6; the D is unclear. There are 14 residues in the CDR3. CDR1 and CDR2 from the germline V gene are SNHLY and FYNNEI. V lost 8 bases to trimming and J lost 0 bases, with 8 bases between them. Based on the CDR3 plus reference TRBV2 and TRBJ2-6, the full variable domain is EPEVTQTPSHQVTQMGQEVILRCVPISNHLYFYWYRQILGQKVEFLVSFYNNEISEKSEIFDDQFSVERPDGSNFTLKIRSTKLEDSAMYFCASGVDSGANVLTFGAGSRLTVL.

The chain recombines TRBV28 with TRBJ2-7, with a weak D call TRBD2 (5 bases). Trimming stripped 4 bases from V and 2 bases from J, with 9 bases between. The CDR3 is 13 amino acids. Germline values: CDR1 MDHEN, CDR2 SYDVKM. Here the CDR3 reads CASSSTGTYEQYF. The DNA for the CDR3 is TGTGCCAGCAGTTCGACCGGGACCTACGAGCAGTACTTC.

This clone was counted once. The chain carries TRBV2 and TRBJ1-2; no definite D call. CDR1 and CDR2 (germline): SNHLY, FYNNEI. This CDR3 spans 13 amino acids. With 2 bases removed from V and 5 bases from J, the gap between germline ends came to 9 bases. The CDR3: CASSELLQYGYTF. In nucleotides, the CDR3 is TGTGCCAGCAGTGAACTGCTACAATATGGCTACACCTTC.

This clone was seen only once. V usage is TRBV10-2 and J usage is TRBJ2-7; D call uncertain. This CDR3 comprises 16 residues. CDR1 is WSHSY, CDR2 SAAADI, per germline. Trimming left V 6 bases short and J 2 bases short, with 20 bases between. This CDR3 reads CASREATLLLPYEQYF. CDR3 DNA: TGCGCCAGCAGAGAGGCGACCTTACTCTTGCCCTACGAGCAGTACTTC.

The chain is built from TRBV29-1 and TRBJ2-5, with D perhaps matching TRBD1 (6 bases). The CDR3 runs to 14 residues. The germline V gene encodes CDR1 SQVTM and CDR2 ANQGSEA. V gave up 7 bases and J gave up 6 bases, with 21 bases separating them. CDR3 region: CSGSQDQGRQTQYF. CDR3 in DNA: TGCAGCGGTAGCCAAGATCAGGGGCGGCAGACCCAGTACTTC.

The V gene is TRBV6-5, the J gene TRBJ1-4; the D is unclear. The germline CDR1 and CDR2 sequences are MNHEY and SVGAGI. The CDR3 extends over 14 amino acids. V lost 6 bases and J lost 0, with 8 bases in between. CDR3 in amino acids: CASSRFATNEKLFF. CDR3 nucleotide sequence: TGTGCCAGCAGCCGTTTTGCAACTAATGAAAAACTGTTTTTT.

The chain combines TRBV27 with TRBJ2-7, with TRBD2 matching over 10 bases. The CDR3 consists of 15 residues. In germline, CDR1 is MNHEY, CDR2 SMNVEV (reference sequence). The V segment lost 8 bases and the J segment 4 bases; nucleotides outside the gene matches: 11. CDR3 protein: CASWASGSSGYEQYF. CDR3 DNA sequence: TGTGCCAGCTGGGCTAGCGGGAGTAGTGGTTACGAGCAGTACTTC.

The rearrangement uses TRBV6-5 and TRBJ2-2; no clear D gene. The CDR3 runs to 14 residues. The V end was cut by 2 bases, the J end by 4 bases, with 8 bases between. Germline V lookup: CDR1 MNHEY, CDR2 SVGAGI. The CDR3 loop reads CASSYGRATGELFF. The CDR3 bases are TGTGCCAGCAGTTACGGCCGCGCCACCGGGGAGCTGTTTTTT.

The CDR3 coding sequence is TGCGCCAGCAGTCCCCAGGGAGGCTACTATGGCTACACCTTC. Translated, it gives CASSPQGGYYGYTF. The V and J genes are TRBV5-1 and TRBJ1-2; D may be TRBD1 (5 bases). The V and J ends lost 5 bases and 3 bases respectively, with 14 bases between them. There are 14 residues in the CDR3. Germline values: CDR1 SGHRS, CDR2 YFSETQ.